This T cell receptor beta chain is drawn from a study of response to subunit inactivated influenza vaccine. Study-level findings and limits: The authors put forward the suggestion that each seasonal influenza vaccination may bring in only a limited number of new T cells.

TCRdb reanalysed the RT-PCR reads using MiXCR and keeps one entry per CDR3 protein. The sample yields 500,000 to 600,000 distinct CDR3 sequences, about 17% seen once. There are a few counts of this clonotype. Antigen unknown. This clonotype originated in a man between 50 and 69 years old who received an inactivated influenza vaccine. The sequenced sample was CD4+ T cells sorted from PBMCs, obtained around 25 months after vaccination.

CDR3 nucleotides: TGTGCCACCAGTGATTTGCGGAAACCGGGACTAGCGCTTACACTGAACACCGGGGAGCTGTTTTTT. Amino acid sequence: CATSDLRKPGLALTLNTGELFF. This chain links TRBV24-1 with TRBJ2-2; 10 bases match TRBD2. Looked up from germline, CDR1 is KGHDR and CDR2 is SFDVKD. The CDR3 length is 22 residues. J lost 1 base, V lost 0 bases, and 16 bases had no gene match.